This record looks at one T cell receptor beta chain sequence and its context. Sequenced by immunoSEQ multiplex PCR; TCRdb stores in-frame clones only, minus some. The top ten clones hold about 2.6% of a sample with 100,000 to 150,000 clones, over 75% of them seen once. V was clipped by 6 bases and J by 7 bases, with 13 bases between them. CDR1 MNHEY and CDR2 SVGAGI come from the germline V gene. There are 13 residues in the CDR3. The source of the sample is a study of control samples from healthy donors and cancer patients. The clonotype was recovered from a man younger than 30 in good health. This chain uses TRBV6-5 with TRBJ1-5; D perhaps matches TRBD1 (6 bases). Sequencing input: blood. The CDR3 DNA sequence: TGTGCCAGCAGGGCGGGGGGCGACCAGCCCCAGCATTTT. It translates to CASRAGGDQPQHF.